This T cell receptor (beta chain) was observed in a study of blood T cell repertoires in COVID-19. As for the study in general: Researchers got acute and convalescent COVID-19 samples from the United States, Italy and Spain. The cDNA or gDNA used as material had been derived from T cells, B-cell-depleted T cells, or PBMCs.

Germline values: CDR1 MNHNS, CDR2 SASEGT. The CDR3 covers 15 residues. V trimming: 2 bases; J trimming: 9 bases; junction bases outside the gene matches: 3. Repertoires were generated with immunoSEQ multiplex PCR, while TCRdb's copy carries only in-frame clones and drops some. The sample carries approximately 90,000 clones, more than 60% recorded once. The sample consisted of peripheral blood. The rearrangement uses TRBV6-1 and TRBJ1-6; TRBD1 agrees at 11 bases. The source of this sequence is a human donor in a cohort sampled during active COVID-19. DNA for the CDR3: TGTGCCAGCAGTGAACGGACAGGGGGCGGTTCACCCCTCCACTTT. It codes for CASSERTGGGSPLHF.